Each of the 23 T cell receptor beta chains below was sequenced from the same sample in a study of shared clonotypes between healthy human individuals. Here immunoSEQ multiplex PCR was the method, and the copy in TCRdb shows in-frame clones only, minus some. The sample contains millions of clones, about 95% of which appear only once. In the naive CD8 group, cells lacked CD45RO and were positively selected for CCR7, so terminally differentiated effector memory CD45RA+ cells were left out. Material: naive CD8+ T cells sorted from blood. The receptors come from a man aged 18 to 29 in good health.

The V and J genes are TRBV12-5 and TRBJ2-1, with 9 bases fitting TRBD1. CDR1 is LGHNT and CDR2 is FRNRAP in the germline V gene. The CDR3 length is 16 residues. After removal of 1 base from V and 6 bases from J, the junction contained 7 bases not matched to a gene. The DNA of the CDR3 is TGTGCTAGTGGTTTGGCTACAGGGGGCGAACGCAATGAGCAGTTCTTC. It translates to CASGLATGGERNEQFF.

J is TRBJ2-1 and V is TRBV28, with 8 nucleotides matching TRBD2. The germline gives CDR1 MDHEN, CDR2 SYDVKM. This CDR3 is built from 16 residues. Trimming cost V 6 bases and J 9 bases; bases outside gene matches: 16. The CDR3: CASSPPVGSGVGEQFF. The CDR3 DNA reads TGTGCCAGCAGCCCCCCCGTTGGTAGCGGGGTAGGTGAGCAGTTCTTC.

The chain is built from TRBV18 and TRBJ2-7; TRBD2 aligns across 11 bases. The junction had 11 bases not matched to a gene; V was cut back by 8 bases and J by 5 bases. Germline-derived CDR1 and CDR2 are KGHSH and LQKENI. This CDR3 is 15 amino acids long. For the CDR3, the DNA is TGTGCCAGCCGATCTTCTAGCGGGAGGATGGACGAGCAGTACTTC. Translated, it gives CASRSSSGRMDEQYF.

The V gene is TRBV19, the J gene TRBJ2-5; 12 bases are shared with TRBD2. V shed 0 bases and J 0 bases; nucleotides not matched to a gene: 2. CDR1 and CDR2 from the germline V gene are LNHDA and SQIVND (reference sequence). There are 17 residues in the CDR3. Here the CDR3 reads CASSIELAGGNQETQYF. The CDR3 nucleotides are TGTGCCAGTAGTATAGAACTAGCGGGAGGCAACCAAGAGACCCAGTACTTC.

This clone has just one count. Here the CDR3 DNA reads TGCGCCAGCAGGGGACGCGGGGGGGTATTAAATGAGCAGTTCTTC. Encoded protein: CASRGRGGVLNEQFF. The J gene is TRBJ2-1, the V gene TRBV10-1; 9 bases are shared with TRBD2. The CDR3 has 15 residues. Per the germline V gene, CDR1 is WNHNN and CDR2 is SYGVQD (reference sequence). After removal of 6 bases from V and 7 bases from J, the junction contained 10 bases not matched to a gene.

The genes are TRBV19 and TRBJ1-1; a weak D match, TRBD1 (5 bases). This CDR3 is 14 amino acids long. V was pared by 6 bases and J by 3 bases, with 14 bases between. Germline V lookup: CDR1 LNHDA, CDR2 SQIVND (reference sequence). CDR3 region: CASRRGEGDTEAFF. CDR3 in DNA: TGTGCCAGTAGAAGGGGAGAAGGGGACACTGAAGCTTTCTTT.

The J gene is TRBJ2-5, the V gene TRBV11-3; tentative D call: TRBD2 (5 bases). The CDR3 covers 13 residues. CDR1 is SGHNT, CDR2 YENEEA, per germline. Trimming took off 4 bases at V and 3 bases at J, with 9 bases between the two ends. As DNA, the CDR3 is TGTGCCAGCAGCTCGGACGGGGAAGAGACCCAGTACTTC. Protein product: CASSSDGEETQYF.

The V gene is TRBV5-4, the J gene TRBJ2-7; D remains ambiguous. Trimming removed 2 bases at V and 5 bases at J, with 8 bases between. CDR1 and CDR2 (germline): SGHNT, YYREEE (reference sequence). This CDR3 has 12 amino acids. Here the CDR3 DNA reads TGTGCCAGCAGCTTAGGAGTAAACGAGCAGTACTTC. As protein: CASSLGVNEQYF.

Only one count was recorded for this clone. J is TRBJ1-2 and V is TRBV4-1; no reliable D call. Trimming left V 3 bases short and J 4 bases short, with 18 bases between. Germline loops: CDR1 MGHRA, CDR2 YSYEKL. The CDR3 is made up of 16 amino acids. The CDR3 bases are TGCGCCAGCAGCCAGGATGCCGGGGTCCAACGCTATGGCTACACCTTC. It encodes CASSQDAGVQRYGYTF.

V gene TRBV5-6 combines with J gene TRBJ2-7; maybe TRBD1 (6 bases). The CDR3 spans 12 residues. Trimming took 5 bases from V and 8 from J, leaving 14 bases between them. Germline CDR1 reads SGHDT; CDR2 reads YYEEEE. CDR3 DNA sequence: TGTGCCAGCAGGGGACAAAAATACAAGCAGTACTTC. It yields the protein CASRGQKYKQYF.

In this sample, this clone turned up once. The J gene is TRBJ2-2, the V gene TRBV12-5; maybe TRBD2 (5 bases). The ends were cut back, 7 bases at V and 4 bases at J, with 16 bases in the middle. Per the germline V gene, CDR1 is LGHNT and CDR2 is FRNRAP. This CDR3 has 15 amino acids. CDR3 protein: CASEPAGAVTGELFF. Written as DNA, the CDR3 is TGTGCTAGTGAGCCTGCAGGAGCGGTCACCGGGGAGCTGTTTTTT.

The CDR3 sequence is CASSSGTLAYEQYF. The CDR3 coding sequence is TGTGCCAGCAGTTCCGGGACATTAGCCTACGAGCAGTACTTC. V and J are TRBV27 and TRBJ2-7, with a possible D match to TRBD1 (6 bases). Germline loops: CDR1 MNHEY, CDR2 SMNVEV (reference sequence). This CDR3 has 14 residues. Trimming removed 4 bases from V and 2 bases from J, with 12 bases in between.

This chain joins TRBV7-9 and TRBJ2-2; the D gene is possibly TRBD1 (5 bases). CDR3 length: 15 amino acids. V lost 3 bases to trimming and J lost 5 bases, with 13 bases between them. CDR1 and CDR2 from the germline V gene are SEHNR and FQNEAQ (reference sequence). The CDR3 sequence is CASSLPTVGTGELFF. The CDR3 DNA reads as TGTGCCAGCAGCTTGCCGACAGTAGGAACCGGGGAGCTGTTTTTT.

The V and J genes are TRBV4-1 and TRBJ1-2, with D uncertain. The CDR3 sequence is 15 residues long. Trimming took off 1 base at V and 1 base at J, with 10 bases between the two ends. In germline, CDR1 is MGHRA, CDR2 YSYEKL. The CDR3 here is CASSQAFGHNYGYTF. CDR3 sequence (DNA): TGCGCCAGCAGCCAAGCCTTCGGCCATAACTATGGCTACACCTTC.

As regards this clone: The identical CDR3 is also encoded by other nucleotide sequences in the sample. This rearrangement joins TRBV6-6 to TRBJ2-7; D unresolved. Germline V CDR1 and CDR2: MNHNY, SVGAGI (reference sequence). V lost 0 bases and J lost 0, with 6 bases in between. CDR3 length equals 14 residues. For the CDR3, the DNA is TGTGCCAGCAGTTACTCTGATAGCTCCTACGAGCAGTACTTC. Its translation is CASSYSDSSYEQYF.

In the case of this clone: Other DNA sequences within the sample encode an identical CDR3. The V call is TRBV5-6, the J call TRBJ2-7; 7 bases line up with TRBD2. CDR3 size: 14 residues. CDR1 and CDR2 from the germline V gene are SGHDT and YYEEEE. Losses at the gene ends were 0 bases for V and 4 bases for J; bases not matched to a gene: 4. The chain's CDR3 is CASSLDRGGYEQYF. DNA of the CDR3: TGTGCCAGCAGCTTGGATAGGGGAGGGTACGAGCAGTACTTC.

This chain joins TRBV7-2 and TRBJ2-7, with TRBD2 matching over 8 bases. This CDR3 is 15 amino acids long. V was pared by 5 bases and J by 3 bases, with 9 bases of the junction left unmatched. Germline V gene data show CDR1 as SGHTA and CDR2 as FQGNSA. Here the CDR3 reads CASSGAAGGIYEQYF. DNA of the CDR3: TGTGCCAGCAGCGGGGCGGCGGGGGGTATCTACGAGCAGTACTTC.

The rearrangement uses TRBV5-6 and TRBJ2-7; 9 positions match TRBD2. Germline V gene lookup returns CDR1 SGHDT and CDR2 YYEEEE. The CDR3 has 17 amino acids. J gave up 2 bases and V 0 bases, and 9 bases lay outside the gene matches. In nucleotides, the CDR3 is TGTGCCAGCAGCTTGGGCGTCATAGCGGGAGTTCCCTACGAGCAGTACTTC. Its translation: CASSLGVIAGVPYEQYF.

The chain uses TRBV5-1 and TRBJ2-7; TRBD2 agrees at 12 bases. Unmatched junction bases numbered 7, after V lost 2 bases and J lost 4 bases. Germline lookup yields CDR1 SGHRS and CDR2 YFSETQ. This CDR3 spans 16 amino acids. The CDR3 is CASSFHLAGGPYEQYF. The DNA for the CDR3 is TGCGCCAGCAGCTTCCACCTAGCGGGGGGGCCTTACGAGCAGTACTTC.

This sequence joins TRBV7-9 and TRBJ2-2; D is uncertain. The V gene's germline CDR1 is SEHNR and CDR2 FQNEAQ (reference sequence). V was shortened by 7 bases and J by 6 bases, with 9 bases between the two germline ends. The CDR3 is 12 amino acids. CDR3 loop: CASTPHPGELFF. Here the CDR3 DNA reads TGTGCCAGCACCCCCCACCCCGGGGAGCTGTTTTTT.

The chain couples TRBV5-1 to TRBJ2-3; TRBD1 agrees at 8 bases. The CDR3 consists of 14 residues. With 5 bases clipped from V and 4 bases from J, the junction kept 6 bases outside the gene matches. From germline, CDR1 is SGHRS and CDR2 YFSETQ. CDR3 residues: CASRGRGHPDTQYF. CDR3 coding DNA: TGCGCCAGCAGGGGCAGGGGGCACCCAGATACGCAGTATTTT.

The V and J genes are TRBV28 and TRBJ2-5; possibly TRBD1 for D (5 bases). Per germline, CDR1 MDHEN and CDR2 SYDVKM. V shed 2 bases and J shed 7 bases, with 8 bases lying between them. This CDR3 region has 12 residues. Here the CDR3 reads CASSLEGATQYF. The CDR3 DNA reads as TGTGCCAGCAGTTTAGAAGGGGCGACCCAGTACTTC.

The CDR3 DNA reads TGTGCCTGGTGGGGAATGGGGACAGGGGGCGAGCAGTACTTC. It is translated as CAWWGMGTGGEQYF. The chain couples TRBV30 to TRBJ2-7; TRBD1 agrees at 11 bases. Germline values: CDR1 GTSNPN, CDR2 SVGIG (reference sequence). This CDR3 spans 14 amino acids. The trim removed 5 bases at V and 6 bases at J, leaving 9 bases unmatched.